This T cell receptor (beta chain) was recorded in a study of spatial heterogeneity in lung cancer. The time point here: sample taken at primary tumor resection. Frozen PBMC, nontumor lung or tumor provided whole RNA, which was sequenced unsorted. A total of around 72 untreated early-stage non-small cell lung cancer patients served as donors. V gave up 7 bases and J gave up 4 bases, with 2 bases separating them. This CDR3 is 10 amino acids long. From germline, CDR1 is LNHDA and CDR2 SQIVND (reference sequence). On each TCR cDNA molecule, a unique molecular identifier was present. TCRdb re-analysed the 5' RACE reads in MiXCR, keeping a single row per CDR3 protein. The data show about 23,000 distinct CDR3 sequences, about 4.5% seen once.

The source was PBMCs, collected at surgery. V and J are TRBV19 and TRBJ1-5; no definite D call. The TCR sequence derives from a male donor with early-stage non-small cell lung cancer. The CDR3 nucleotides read TGTGCCAGTACTAATCAGCCCCAGCATTTT. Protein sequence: CASTNQPQHF.